This T cell receptor (beta chain) was sequenced during a study of T cell responses to AZD1222 COVID-19 vaccine. The method was immunoSEQ multiplex PCR; TCRdb's version includes in-frame clones alone and lacks a portion of them. The sample includes 100,000 to 150,000 clones, 92% of them seen just once. Trimming stripped 10 bases from V and 0 bases from J, with 21 bases between. Germline CDR1 and CDR2: KGHSH and LQKENI. CDR3 length: 16 residues. Material: peripheral blood, obtained on day 0 of AZD1222 vaccination. The receptor was isolated from an adult in good health. This chain uses TRBV18 with TRBJ1-1; D is perhaps TRBD1 (5 bases). The CDR3 DNA follows: TGTGCCACCTCCCGGGGGGATAAGGCTGTGAACACTGAAGCTTTCTTT. It encodes CATSRGDKAVNTEAFF.